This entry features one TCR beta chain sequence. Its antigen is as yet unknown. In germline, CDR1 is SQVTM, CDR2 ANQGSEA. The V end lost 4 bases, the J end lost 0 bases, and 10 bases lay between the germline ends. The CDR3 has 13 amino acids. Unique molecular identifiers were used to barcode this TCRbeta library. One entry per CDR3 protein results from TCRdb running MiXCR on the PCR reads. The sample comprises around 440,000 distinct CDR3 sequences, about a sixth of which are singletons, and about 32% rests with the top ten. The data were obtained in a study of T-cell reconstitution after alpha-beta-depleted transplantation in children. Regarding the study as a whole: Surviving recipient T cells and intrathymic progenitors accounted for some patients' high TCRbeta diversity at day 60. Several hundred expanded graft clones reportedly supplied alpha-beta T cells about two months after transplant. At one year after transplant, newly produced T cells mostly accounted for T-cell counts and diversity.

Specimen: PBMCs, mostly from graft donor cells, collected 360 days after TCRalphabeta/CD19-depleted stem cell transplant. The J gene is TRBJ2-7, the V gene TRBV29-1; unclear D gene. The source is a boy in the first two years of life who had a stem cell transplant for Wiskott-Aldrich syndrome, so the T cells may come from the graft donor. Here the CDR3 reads CSVAAVSSYEQYF. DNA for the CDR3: TGCAGCGTTGCGGCAGTGAGCTCCTACGAGCAGTACTTC.